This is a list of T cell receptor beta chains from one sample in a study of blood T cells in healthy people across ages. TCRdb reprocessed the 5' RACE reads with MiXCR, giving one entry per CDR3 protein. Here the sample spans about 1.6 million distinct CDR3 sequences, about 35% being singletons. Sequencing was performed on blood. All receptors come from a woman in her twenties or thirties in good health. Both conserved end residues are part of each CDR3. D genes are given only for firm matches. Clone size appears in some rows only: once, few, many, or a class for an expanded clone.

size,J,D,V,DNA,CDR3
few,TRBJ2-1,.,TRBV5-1,TGCGCCAGCCGGGACTTCTCCTACAATGAGCAGTTCTTC,CASRDFSYNEQFF
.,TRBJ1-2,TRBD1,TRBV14,TGTGCCAGCAGCCAAGGAGCAGGGGGCGAAGGCTACACCTTC,CASSQGAGGEGYTF
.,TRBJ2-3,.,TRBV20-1,TGCAGTGCTAGAGTCGCGGGGTCAGATACGCAGTATTTT,CSARVAGSDTQYF
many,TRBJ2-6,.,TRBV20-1,TGCAGTGACCTCCTAAGAGGGAGCGGGGCCAACGTCCTGACTTTC,CSDLLRGSGANVLTF
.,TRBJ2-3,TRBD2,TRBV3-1,TGTGCCAGCAGCCAGCCGACTAGCGGGAGAAGAGATACGCAGTATTTT,CASSQPTSGRRDTQYF
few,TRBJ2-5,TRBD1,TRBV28,TGTGCCAGCAGTACCCGACAGGGCCCCCAAGAGACCCAGTACTTC,CASSTRQGPQETQYF
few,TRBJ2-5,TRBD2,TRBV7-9,TGTGCCAGCGGAATAGCGGGAGGGGTAGAGACCCAGTACTTC,CASGIAGGVETQYF
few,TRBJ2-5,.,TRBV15,TGTGCCACCAGTCCCGGCCCGCAGGGGACCCAGTACTTC,CATSPGPQGTQYF
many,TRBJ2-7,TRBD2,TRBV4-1,TGCGCCAGCAGCCAAGGTCCCGGGACTACCACCTACGAGCAGTACTTC,CASSQGPGTTTYEQYF
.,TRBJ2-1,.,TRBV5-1,TGCGCCAGCAGCTTGGGAACGGGGCGCGAGTCCTACAATGAGCAGTTCTTC,CASSLGTGRESYNEQFF
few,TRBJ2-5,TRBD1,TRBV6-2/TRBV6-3,TGTGCCAGCAGTCAGGGACAGGCGATGTACCAAGAGACCCAGTACTTC,CASSQGQAMYQETQYF
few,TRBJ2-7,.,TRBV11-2,TGTGCCAGCAGCCGGTCCACGGGCAACGAGCAGTACTTC,CASSRSTGNEQYF
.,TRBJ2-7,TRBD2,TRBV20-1,TGCAGTGCTAGAGCCCTAGCGGTCCCCTACGAGCAGTACTTC,CSARALAVPYEQYF
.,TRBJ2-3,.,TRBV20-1,TGCAGTGCTCCAAGACCCGCAAGCACAGATACGCAGTATTTT,CSAPRPASTDTQYF
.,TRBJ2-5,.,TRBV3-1,TGTGCCAGCAGCCAAGGACTCGGGGGATGGACCCAGTACTTC,CASSQGLGGWTQYF
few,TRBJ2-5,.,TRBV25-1,TGTGCCAGCAGTGACCCGCCGACCCAGTACTTC,CASSDPPTQYF
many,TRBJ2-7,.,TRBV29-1,TGCAGCGTTGGTCACCGAACGAACTCCTACGAGCAGTACTTC,CSVGHRTNSYEQYF